The text below deals with one TCR beta chain. Antigen: not known. The data originate from a study of T cell responses to AZD1222 COVID-19 vaccine. On the study more broadly: Investigators merged groups given second doses at roughly 4 or roughly 12 weeks.

Some clones are missing from TCRdb's copy, which holds only in-frame ones; the method was immunoSEQ multiplex PCR. The sample contains fewer than 150,000 clones, about nine tenths of which appear only once. In germline, CDR1 is SGHVS, CDR2 FNYEAQ. This CDR3 is built from 15 residues. Trimming removed 5 bases at V and 6 bases at J, with 20 bases between. Whole-study results and caveats: At baseline, just 6 or 7 AZD1222 recipients tested seropositive. Repertoires were collected only later (after the peak T cell response had occurred).

The source was peripheral blood, collected on day 0 of AZD1222 vaccination. This chain connects TRBV7-6 to TRBJ2-7; either TRBD1 or TRBD2 may fit D (5 bases each). This clonotype was sampled from an adult in good health. The CDR3 is CASSDVGTRAGEQYF. For the CDR3, the DNA is TGTGCCAGCAGCGATGTTGGGACCAGGGCGGGCGAGCAGTACTTC.